The 29 T cell receptor beta chains below come from one sample, sequenced in a study of human T cells and chemical hapten exposure. One entry per CDR3 protein results from TCRdb running MiXCR on the RACE reads. The data contain 200,000 to 300,000 distinct CDR3 sequences, roughly 8.9% of them seen just once; the ten biggest clones take up under 2.5%. Time point noted: pre-sensitization, week 0. Sample treatment: therapeutic diphenylcyclopropenone sensitization with weekly scalp DPC. The material was whole blood, obtained in connection with sensitization to the hapten diphenylcyclopropenone (DPC). The receptors were sampled from a woman in her forties with alopecia areata. Some clones in this sample may be carry-over from other donors' samples.

This clonotype was detected a few times. The chain's CDR3 is CATSDHAFEQFF. As DNA, the CDR3 is TGTGCCACCAGTGATCACGCCTTTGAGCAGTTCTTC. This chain connects TRBV24-1 to TRBJ2-1; D remains unclear. V lost 3 bases, J lost 9 bases, and 8 bases lay in between. This CDR3 spans 12 amino acids. CDR1 is KGHDR and CDR2 is SFDVKD in the germline V gene.

V gene TRBV5-1 combines with J gene TRBJ2-1; D perhaps matches TRBD2 (6 bases). Looked up from germline, CDR1 is SGHRS and CDR2 is YFSETQ. The length of the CDR3 is 14 residues. Trimming removed 5 bases from V and 0 bases from J, with 9 bases in between. CDR3 DNA: TGCGCCAGCAGTGCGGGAACCTCCTACAATGAGCAGTTCTTC. Its protein is CASSAGTSYNEQFF.

V gene TRBV7-2 combines with J gene TRBJ2-2, with a weak D call TRBD2 (6 bases). In germline, CDR1 is SGHTA, CDR2 FQGNSA. V gave up 5 bases and J gave up 1 base, with 14 bases separating them. This CDR3 contains 16 residues. The CDR3 DNA sequence: TGTGCCAGCAGCCCTACGGGACTGATGAACACCGGGGAGCTGTTTTTT. Its translation: CASSPTGLMNTGELFF.

The gene calls are TRBV4-2 and TRBJ2-1, with 13 bases matching TRBD2. Trimming took 0 bases from V and 5 from J; bases not matched to a gene: 4. The CDR3 length is 17 residues. Germline V CDR1 and CDR2: LGHNA, YNFKEQ. The CDR3 sequence: CASSQDRTSGSHNEQFF. The DNA of the CDR3 is TGTGCCAGCAGCCAAGATAGGACTAGCGGGAGCCACAATGAGCAGTTCTTC.

This clonotype was detected only a few times. The rearrangement links TRBV7-2 to TRBJ2-3; the D is unclear. The CDR3 is 15 amino acids. Trimming cost V 4 bases and J 4 bases, with 15 bases left between them. The germline V gene encodes CDR1 SGHTA and CDR2 FQGNSA. The CDR3 nucleotides read TGTGCCAGCAGCTGGGCGGCGTTAGGCCCAGATACGCAGTATTTT. This sequence encodes CASSWAALGPDTQYF.

This clonotype was detected only a few times. The CDR3 reads CSVEDRVGQYF. CDR3 DNA sequence: TGCAGCGTTGAAGACAGGGTTGGGCAGTACTTC. V is TRBV29-1 and J is TRBJ2-7, with D perhaps matching TRBD1 (5 bases). CDR1 and CDR2 (germline): SQVTM, ANQGSEA. This CDR3 is built from 11 residues. Trimming removed 0 bases at V and 9 bases at J, with 9 bases between.

On this clonotype: Germline and junction disagree at one end, which may indicate a read error. The chain uses TRBV4-3 and TRBJ1-2, with D uncertain. The CDR3 loop spans 16 amino acids. Per germline, CDR1 LGHNA and CDR2 YSLEER. CDR3 coding DNA: TGCGCCAGCAGTCAAGAAACAGATGACACTAACTATGGCTACACCTTC. Translation: CASSQETDDTNYGYTF.

The chain employs TRBV28 and TRBJ2-7; D unresolved. This CDR3 region has 15 residues. V lost 3 bases to trimming and J lost 0 bases, with 12 bases between them. Germline lookup yields CDR1 MDHEN and CDR2 SYDVKM. The CDR3 loop is CASSFKKTDSYEQYF. CDR3 DNA sequence: TGTGCCAGCAGTTTTAAAAAGACTGACTCCTACGAGCAGTACTTC.

The chain employs TRBV20-1 and TRBJ1-2, with 9 positions matching TRBD1. CDR1 DFQATT and CDR2 SNEGSKA come from the germline V gene (reference sequence). CDR3 length: 16 amino acids. V dropped 0 bases and J dropped 6; count of bases not matched to a gene: 11. CDR3 protein: CSARDWGTGNKNGYTF. CDR3 nucleotide sequence: TGCAGTGCTAGAGATTGGGGGACAGGGAATAAGAATGGCTACACCTTC.

J is TRBJ2-6 and V is TRBV24-1; tentatively, D is TRBD1 (6 bases). Germline-derived CDR1 and CDR2 are KGHDR and SFDVKD. Trimming took 4 bases from V and 4 from J, leaving 16 bases between them. CDR3 size: 17 residues. CDR3 residues: CATSETTGTPGANVLTF. The DNA of the CDR3 is TGTGCCACCAGTGAGACCACAGGGACCCCGGGGGCCAACGTCCTGACTTTC.

This clonotype appeared many times. The chain employs TRBV6-5 and TRBJ2-5; 7 positions match TRBD2. Germline trimming cut 4 bases from V and 4 bases from J; bases unmatched to any gene: 12. The CDR3 contains 16 residues. CDR1 is MNHEY and CDR2 is SVGAGI in the germline V gene. The CDR3, as DNA: TGTGCCAGCAGTTCCCTTACGGCGGGAGTGGGAGAGACCCAGTACTTC. This codes for CASSSLTAGVGETQYF.

This clonotype was detected a few times. The V call is TRBV2, the J call TRBJ2-4; TRBD2 matches 8 bases. With 6 bases clipped from V and 9 bases from J, the junction kept 4 bases outside the gene matches. Germline CDR1 SNHLY, CDR2 FYNNEI. The CDR3 is 12 amino acids. The CDR3 loop reads CASSGSGTIQYF. In DNA form, the CDR3 reads TGTGCCAGCAGCGGTAGCGGGACCATTCAGTACTTC.

Ten or more counts support this clonotype. The chain employs TRBV5-5 and TRBJ2-6; D not resolved. Germline CDR1 SGHKS, CDR2 YYEKEE (reference sequence). The CDR3 spans 18 residues. V lost 4 bases to trimming and J lost 0 bases, with 17 bases between them. DNA of the CDR3: TGTGCCAGCAGCCAGGTCCCTTCCTTGGTCTCTGGGGCCAACGTCCTGACTTTC. It encodes CASSQVPSLVSGANVLTF.

The chain recombines TRBV12-3 or TRBV12-4 with TRBJ2-7; TRBD2 might be the D (5 bases). The germline V and J ends were trimmed by 1 base and 3 bases, with 10 bases remaining between them. CDR3 length equals 14 residues. The CDR3 here is CASSLGPEGYEQYF. The CDR3 DNA is TGTGCCAGCAGTTTAGGACCAGAGGGCTACGAGCAGTACTTC.

This clonotype was detected ten times or more. V gene TRBV7-9 combines with J gene TRBJ2-5; 7 positions match TRBD1. This CDR3 comprises 14 residues. Germline V gene sequence: CDR1 SEHNR, CDR2 FQNEAQ (reference sequence). Germline trimming cut 0 bases from V and 3 bases from J; bases unmatched to any gene: 1. CDR3: CASSLADRKETQYF. In nucleotides, the CDR3 is TGTGCCAGCAGCTTAGCGGACAGGAAAGAGACCCAGTACTTC.

This clonotype was picked up a small number of times. The chain uses TRBV20-1 and TRBJ2-1, with D possibly being TRBD1 or TRBD2 (6 bases each). The CDR3 spans 15 residues. Trimming left V 1 base short and J 2 bases short, with 12 bases between. Germline V gene lookup returns CDR1 DFQATT and CDR2 SNEGSKA (reference sequence). CDR3 sequence reads: CSARVQGRTYNEQFF. DNA of the CDR3: TGCAGTGCTAGAGTTCAGGGGAGGACCTACAATGAGCAGTTCTTC.

This chain joins TRBV7-3 and TRBJ2-1; TRBD2 agrees at 10 bases. V shed 4 bases and J 3 bases; nucleotides not matched to a gene: 3. Germline assignment: CDR1 SGHTA and CDR2 FQGTGA. The length of the CDR3 is 15 residues. The chain's CDR3 is CASSWIAGGYNEQFF. The CDR3 region has the DNA TGTGCCAGCAGCTGGATAGCGGGAGGCTACAATGAGCAGTTCTTC. Based on the CDR3 plus reference TRBV7-3 and TRBJ2-1, the full variable domain is GAGVSQTPSNKVTEKGKYVELRCDPISGHTALYWYRQSLGQGPEFLIYFQGTGAADDSGLPNDRFFAVRPEGSVSTLKIQRTERGDSAVYLCASSWIAGGYNEQFFGPGTRLTVL.

This clonotype was recorded many times. The chain couples TRBV6-2 or TRBV6-3 to TRBJ2-7, with a tentative D call TRBD2 (6 bases). Germline V gives CDR1 MNHEY, CDR2 SVGEGT. V dropped 0 bases and J dropped 1 base, with 10 bases sitting between them. CDR3 length equals 15 residues. The CDR3 reads CASSYSLGGSYEQYF. CDR3 DNA sequence: TGTGCCAGCAGTTACTCGTTGGGGGGTTCCTACGAGCAGTACTTC.

The V gene is TRBV4-3, the J gene TRBJ2-6; D might be TRBD1 or TRBD2, each matching 6 bases. Looked up from germline, CDR1 is LGHNA and CDR2 is YSLEER. V was pared by 0 bases and J by 4 bases, with 13 bases between. The CDR3 length is 17 residues. The CDR3, as DNA: TGCGCCAGCAGCCAAGATATACGGGGGCTCGGGGCCAACGTCCTGACTTTC. Amino acids: CASSQDIRGLGANVLTF.

The chain uses TRBV7-9 and TRBJ2-5; 8 bases fit TRBD2. Germline CDR1 and CDR2: SEHNR and FQNEAQ (reference sequence). CDR3 length: 16 residues. Germline trimming cut 5 bases from V and 5 bases from J; bases unmatched to any gene: 13. CDR3 bases: TGTGCCAGCAGCGACCGGGGCGGGAGGTCGACCGAGACCCAGTACTTC. Residues: CASSDRGGRSTETQYF.

This clonotype was seen a few times. The gene calls are TRBV18 and TRBJ2-6, with D perhaps assigned TRBD1 or TRBD2 (6 bases each). Trimming took off 3 bases at V and 0 bases at J, with 15 bases between the two ends. Germline V CDR1 and CDR2: KGHSH, LQKENI. The CDR3 extends over 18 amino acids. The CDR3 protein is CASSPVTGAGSGANVLTF. DNA for the CDR3: TGTGCCAGCTCACCGGTTACGGGGGCCGGCTCTGGGGCCAACGTCCTGACTTTC.

CDR3 amino acids: CASKNRGDTEAFF. The CDR3 coding sequence is TGCGCCAGCAAGAATAGGGGTGACACTGAAGCTTTCTTT. The chain couples TRBV5-1 to TRBJ1-1; D might be TRBD1 (5 bases). V lost 6 bases to trimming and J lost 3 bases, with 12 bases between them. Germline CDR1 SGHRS, CDR2 YFSETQ. The CDR3 is 13 amino acids.

In this sample, this clonotype turned up many times. This rearrangement joins TRBV7-9 to TRBJ2-7; D perhaps matches TRBD2 (6 bases). Looked up from germline, CDR1 is SEHNR and CDR2 is FQNEAQ (reference sequence). Trimming removed 4 bases from V and 5 bases from J, with 12 bases in between. This CDR3 contains 13 residues. CDR3 DNA: TGTGCCAGCAGCTCGGGACTCCAGAACGAGCAGTACTTC. Amino acid sequence: CASSSGLQNEQYF.

In this sample, this clonotype turned up many times. This sequence joins TRBV6-2 or TRBV6-3 and TRBJ2-7, with TRBD1 as a possible D gene (5 bases). There are 12 residues in the CDR3. Germline CDR1 MNHEY, CDR2 SVGEGT. Trimming cost V 6 bases and J 4 bases, with 10 bases left between them. As DNA, the CDR3 is TGTGCCAGCAGCAGGGCTACATACGAGCAGTACTTC. Its translation is CASSRATYEQYF.

This clonotype was found a few times. The V gene is TRBV30, the J gene TRBJ1-3; D is perhaps TRBD1 (6 bases). Trimming took off 0 bases at V and 0 bases at J, with 9 bases between the two ends. The CDR3 contains 15 residues. Looked up from germline, CDR1 is GTSNPN and CDR2 is SVGIG (reference sequence). The CDR3 sequence: CAWSVRGFSGNTIYF. DNA for the CDR3: TGTGCCTGGAGTGTGAGGGGGTTCTCTGGAAACACCATATATTTT.

This clonotype was recorded a few times. V is TRBV5-1 and J is TRBJ1-4; no firm D call. This CDR3 spans 15 amino acids. CDR1 is SGHRS, CDR2 YFSETQ, per germline. V was pared by 4 bases and J by 4 bases, with 14 bases between. CDR3 loop: CASSTVAGLNEKLFF. The DNA of the CDR3 is TGCGCCAGCAGCACCGTGGCAGGACTTAATGAAAAACTGTTTTTT.

This clonotype was observed a few times. The rearrangement links TRBV4-1 to TRBJ2-1; TRBD2 matches at 15 bases. Germline values: CDR1 MGHRA, CDR2 YSYEKL. The V segment lost 4 bases and the J segment 6 bases; nucleotides outside the gene matches: 7. The CDR3 covers 17 residues. CDR3 in amino acids: CASSRGLAGGGLNEQFF. Here the CDR3 DNA reads TGCGCCAGCAGCCGCGGACTAGCGGGGGGGGGCCTCAATGAGCAGTTCTTC.

This clonotype came up a few times. CDR3 in DNA: TGCGCCAGCAGCTTGGTCTCGCGGGGATACACTGAAGCTTTCTTT. Translation: CASSLVSRGYTEAFF. The chain has TRBV5-1 and TRBJ1-1; D is undetermined. Deletions cut 0 bases from V and 3 bases from J, with 12 bases between. Germline CDR1 is SGHRS and CDR2 is YFSETQ. CDR3 length: 15 residues.

This clonotype was picked up a small number of times. The rearrangement uses TRBV12-3 or TRBV12-4 and TRBJ2-2; D may match TRBD1 or TRBD2 (5 bases each). The CDR3 covers 14 residues. V shed 7 bases and J shed 6 bases, with 15 bases lying between them. The CDR3 region is CASNQRGVAGELFF. The DNA of the CDR3 is TGTGCCAGCAACCAAAGAGGGGTAGCCGGGGAGCTGTTTTTT.